This entry is about one TCR beta chain. As processed by the authors: The assay estimated nucleated cells by amplifying reference gene primers. Profiled with immunoSEQ multiplex PCR; TCRdb holds only in-frame clones, not every one. D and trimming come from the DNA, and the V and J calls and clone size come from that table. The sample has 90,000 to 100,000 clones; about 85% are singletons. V shed 2 bases and J shed 2 bases, with 12 bases lying between them. CDR1 is MNHEY, CDR2 SVGAGI, per germline. The CDR3 is 15 residues long. The data belong to a study of blood T cell repertoires in COVID-19. Study as a whole: COVID-19 samples collected from the United States, Italy and Spain covered acute and convalescent phases. T cells, B-cell-depleted T cells, or PBMCs supplied cDNA or gDNA.

Source material: peripheral blood. The clonotype was recovered from a human donor in a cohort sampled during active COVID-19. The chain combines TRBV6-5 with TRBJ2-5; no definite D call. DNA for the CDR3: TGTGCCAGCAGTTACGGCCGGGTTTCACAAGAGACCCAGTACTTC. Residues: CASSYGRVSQETQYF.